Shown below are 6 T cell receptor beta chains from a single sample sequenced in a study of T cell responses to AZD1222 COVID-19 vaccine. Measured with immunoSEQ multiplex PCR; TCRdb has only the in-frame clones, and not every one. The sample lists 100,000 to 150,000 clones; around 94% were seen once. The specimen comprised peripheral blood, sampled on day 0 of AZD1222 vaccination. The source is an adult in good health.

This clone was counted a single time. V gene TRBV27 combines with J gene TRBJ2-7, with TRBD1 matching 9 bases. Germline V gene data show CDR1 as MNHEY and CDR2 as SMNVEV (reference sequence). The CDR3 loop spans 15 amino acids. The trim removed 6 bases at V and 4 bases at J, leaving 10 bases unmatched. The CDR3 here is CASRPRTGDIYEQYF. CDR3 DNA sequence: TGTGCCAGCAGACCGAGGACAGGGGACATTTACGAGCAGTACTTC.

This chain uses TRBV4-2 with TRBJ1-6; no reliable D call. Germline lookup yields CDR1 LGHNA and CDR2 YNFKEQ. CDR3 size: 12 residues. V was cut by 0 bases and J by 7 bases, with 1 base left in between. DNA for the CDR3: TGTGCCAGCAGCCAAGACAATTCACCCCTCCACTTT. This translates into CASSQDNSPLHF.

The chain is built from TRBV5-1 and TRBJ2-7; 9 nucleotides align to TRBD1. With 5 bases clipped from V and 2 bases from J, the junction kept 8 bases outside the gene matches. There are 15 residues in the CDR3. The germline CDR1 and CDR2 sequences are SGHRS and YFSETQ. CDR3 DNA: TGCGCCAGCAGTTTGTGGACAGGGGAAACCTACGAGCAGTACTTC. It translates to CASSLWTGETYEQYF.

A single count supports this clone. This sequence joins TRBV18 and TRBJ2-5; D call uncertain. The CDR3 contains 12 residues. Germline CDR1 is KGHSH and CDR2 is LQKENI. V shed 0 bases and J shed 4 bases, with 3 bases lying between them. The DNA of the CDR3 is TGTGCCAGCTCACCACCGGCAGAGACCCAGTACTTC. It is translated as CASSPPAETQYF.

V usage is TRBV27 and J usage is TRBJ1-4; D possibly corresponds to TRBD1 (6 bases). Trimming removed 5 bases from V and 0 bases from J, with 13 bases in between. The CDR3 has 16 residues. CDR1 is MNHEY, CDR2 SMNVEV, per germline (reference sequence). DNA for the CDR3: TGTGCCAGCAGTGAGGACAGTAGTGCAACTAATGAAAAACTGTTTTTT. Translation: CASSEDSSATNEKLFF.

V is TRBV30 and J is TRBJ1-1; 7 bases fit TRBD1. CDR1 and CDR2 from the germline V gene are GTSNPN and SVGIG (reference sequence). The V and J ends lost 5 bases and 10 bases, in that order; junction bases with no gene match: 19. This CDR3 is 15 amino acids long. The CDR3: CAWSQFDPRGRPAFF. For the CDR3, the DNA is TGTGCCTGGTCGCAATTTGATCCGAGGGGGCGTCCAGCTTTCTTT.